The 10 T cell receptor beta chains listed next were all sequenced from one sample in a study of molecular identifiers for immune sequencing clone quantification. MiXCR, run by TCRdb on the PCR reads, gives a single entry per CDR3 protein. The data show 60,000 to 80,000 distinct CDR3 sequences, about a fifth seen once. Source material: naive CD8+ T cells from blood, with Jurkat cell RNA spiked in. Subset indicated: FACS-sorted CD8+CD4-CCR7+CD45RA+ naive T cells. The receptor source for this set is a human donor in good health. Some libraries in this study had Jurkat cell RNA spiked in.

This clonotype came up many times. The chain recombines TRBV25-1 with TRBJ2-7; D not certain. Germline V gives CDR1 MGHDK, CDR2 SYGVNS. V was cut by 1 base and J by 7 bases, with 8 bases left in between. The CDR3 is 12 residues long. CDR3 coding DNA: TGTGCCAGCAGTGAATCCCCCTGGGAGCAGTACTTC. Translation gives CASSESPWEQYF.

This clonotype has ten or more counts. V is TRBV14 and J is TRBJ2-7; the match to TRBD1 covers 7 bases. The J segment lost 2 bases and the V segment lost 4 bases, leaving 2 bases of the junction unmatched. The CDR3 is made up of 13 amino acids. Per the germline V gene, CDR1 is SGHDN and CDR2 is FVKESK. The CDR3 region is CASSLQGAYEQYF. The CDR3 DNA follows: TGTGCCAGCAGCCTTCAGGGGGCCTACGAGCAGTACTTC.

CDR3 loop: CASSYTGGTDTQYF. In DNA, the CDR3 is TGTGCCAGCAGCTATACGGGGGGCACAGATACGCAGTATTTT. J is TRBJ2-3 and V is TRBV7-8, with a tentative D call TRBD2 (6 bases). Trimming took off 4 bases at V and 1 base at J, with 9 bases between the two ends. The CDR3 loop spans 14 amino acids. CDR1 and CDR2 (germline): SGHVS, FQNEAQ.

This clonotype was detected ten times or more. V is TRBV9 and J is TRBJ1-1; TRBD1 agrees at 10 bases. J lost 1 base, V lost 4 bases, and 4 bases had no gene match. The V gene's germline CDR1 is SGDLS and CDR2 YYNGEE. The CDR3 extends over 15 amino acids. CDR3 in amino acids: CASSMWTGGNTEAFF. As DNA, the CDR3 is TGTGCCAGCAGCATGTGGACAGGGGGGAACACTGAAGCTTTCTTT.

This clonotype was seen a handful of times. The rearrangement links TRBV19 to TRBJ2-1; D call uncertain. Germline V gene data show CDR1 as LNHDA and CDR2 as SQIVND (reference sequence). This CDR3 comprises 15 residues. Trimming stripped 3 bases from V and 0 bases from J, with 9 bases between. In nucleotides, the CDR3 is TGTGCCAGTAGTATGAGGATAAGCTCCTACAATGAGCAGTTCTTC. Amino acid sequence: CASSMRISSYNEQFF.

Ten or more counts support this clonotype. This rearrangement joins TRBV28 to TRBJ2-7, with D unclear. V lost 1 base, J lost 2 bases, and 9 bases lay in between. The germline CDR1 and CDR2 sequences are MDHEN and SYDVKM. The CDR3 extends over 14 amino acids. Written as DNA, the CDR3 is TGTGCCAGCAGTTTATTAGGGCCTGCCTACGAGCAGTACTTC. The encoded protein is CASSLLGPAYEQYF.

This clonotype was seen repeatedly, ten times or more. The J gene is TRBJ2-7, the V gene TRBV4-1, with 16 bases matching TRBD2. The junction had 10 bases not matched to a gene; V was cut back by 3 bases and J by 2 bases. The CDR3 runs 19 residues. Per germline, CDR1 MGHRA and CDR2 YSYEKL. The CDR3 nucleotides are TGCGCCAGCAGCCACCTACCGGGACTAGCGGGAGGGCCCGCCTACGAGCAGTACTTC. Protein product: CASSHLPGLAGGPAYEQYF.

In this sample, this clonotype turned up many times. The CDR3 region has the DNA TGTGCCAGCAGCCCCCCGGGACTAGCGGGAGGAAGCATTCAGTACTTC. Its translation is CASSPPGLAGGSIQYF. V gene TRBV7-2 combines with J gene TRBJ2-4, with TRBD2 identical over 15 bases. J lost 9 bases, V lost 5 bases, and 8 bases had no gene match. CDR3 length: 16 amino acids. CDR1 and CDR2 (germline): SGHTA, FQGNSA.

A word on this clonotype: This may arise from a read error, as a much more abundant clone is one base away. This chain uses TRBV13 with TRBJ1-2, with D hard to call. The CDR3 runs 14 residues. V lost 4 bases and J 8 bases, leaving 17 bases between the germline ends. The germline V gene has CDR1 PRHDT and CDR2 FYEKMQ (reference sequence). CDR3 DNA sequence: TGTGCCAGCAGCTCCCCAGAGAGGGCTGAAGGCTACACCTTC. It yields the protein CASSSPERAEGYTF.

This clonotype has ten or more counts. The rearrangement joins TRBV29-1 to TRBJ2-1; D perhaps matches TRBD2 (7 bases). V lost 6 bases to trimming and J lost 2 bases, with 20 bases between them. Germline V gene sequence: CDR1 SQVTM, CDR2 ANQGSEA. The CDR3 sequence is 16 residues long. CDR3 bases: TGCAGCGTCCCCCTGGGGGCGGGAGTGACCTACAATGAGCAGTTCTTC. This codes for CSVPLGAGVTYNEQFF.